The sequence of this TCR beta chain was determined in a study of cytomegalovirus exposure and HLA in healthy donors. V shed 4 bases, J shed 7 bases, and the junction held 9 bases outside the gene matches. The CDR3 spans 14 residues. CDR1 and CDR2 from the germline V gene are ENHRY and SYGVKD. The PCR ran on 60 Vbeta and 13 Jbeta primers. The protocol was immunoSEQ multiplex PCR, while the TCRdb copy is restricted to in-frame clones and leaves out a portion. Among roughly 130,000 clones listed, roughly four fifths were seen once. This clone has just one count. The sequenced sample was PBMCs. This chain uses TRBV10-3 with TRBJ1-1; 7 positions match TRBD1. The clonotype originates from a woman aged 45-59 years in good health and CMV-seropositive. CDR3 nucleotides: TGTGCCATCAGTGCAGACAGGGATAAGGGTGAAGCTTTCTTT. Amino acid sequence: CAISADRDKGEAFF.